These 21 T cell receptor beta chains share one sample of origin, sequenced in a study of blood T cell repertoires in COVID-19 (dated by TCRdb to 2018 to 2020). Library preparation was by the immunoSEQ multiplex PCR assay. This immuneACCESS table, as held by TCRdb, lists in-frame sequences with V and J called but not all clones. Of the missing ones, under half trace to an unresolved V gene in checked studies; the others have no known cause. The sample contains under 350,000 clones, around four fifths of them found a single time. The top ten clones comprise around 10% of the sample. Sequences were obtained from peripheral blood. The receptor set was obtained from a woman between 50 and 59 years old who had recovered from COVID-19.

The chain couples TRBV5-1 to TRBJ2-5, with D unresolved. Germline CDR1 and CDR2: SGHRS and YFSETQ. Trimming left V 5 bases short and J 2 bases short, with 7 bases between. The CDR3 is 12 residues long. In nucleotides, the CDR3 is TGCGCCAGCAGTTCTAATCAAGAGACCCAGTACTTC. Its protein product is CASSSNQETQYF. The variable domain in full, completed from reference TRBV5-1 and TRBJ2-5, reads KAGVTQTPRYLIKTRGQQVTLSCSPISGHRSVSWYQQTPGQGLQFLFEYFSETQRNKGNFPGRFSGRQFSNSRSEMNVSTLELGDSALYLCASSSNQETQYFGPGTRLLVL.

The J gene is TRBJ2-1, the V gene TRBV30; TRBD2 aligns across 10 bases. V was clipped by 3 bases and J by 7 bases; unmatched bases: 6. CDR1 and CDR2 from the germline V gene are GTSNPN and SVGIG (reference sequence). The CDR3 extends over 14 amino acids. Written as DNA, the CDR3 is TGTGCCTGGAGGGTAGCGGGGGGAGGGAATGAGCAGTTCTTC. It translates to CAWRVAGGGNEQFF.

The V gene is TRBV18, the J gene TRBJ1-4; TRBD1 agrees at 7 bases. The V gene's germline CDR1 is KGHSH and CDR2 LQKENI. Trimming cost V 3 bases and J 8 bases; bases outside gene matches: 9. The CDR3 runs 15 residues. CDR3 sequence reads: CASSPTRTGVEKLFF. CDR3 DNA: TGTGCCAGCTCACCCACGAGAACAGGGGTCGAAAAACTGTTTTTT. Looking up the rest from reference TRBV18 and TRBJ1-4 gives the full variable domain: NAGVMQNPRHLVRRRGQEARLRCSPMKGHSHVYWYRQLPEEGLKFMVYLQKENIIDESGMPKERFSAEFPKEGPSILRIQQVVRGDSAAYFCASSPTRTGVEKLFFGSGTQLSVL.

CDR3 in amino acids: CASSQDDRETYEQYF. The CDR3 DNA is TGCGCCAGCAGCCAAGACGACAGGGAAACTTACGAGCAGTACTTC. V gene TRBV4-1 combines with J gene TRBJ2-7, with 7 bases identical to TRBD1. Germline values: CDR1 MGHRA, CDR2 YSYEKL. The length of the CDR3 is 15 residues. The V gene end was trimmed by 0 bases and the J gene end by 4 bases; junction bases not matched to a gene: 6.

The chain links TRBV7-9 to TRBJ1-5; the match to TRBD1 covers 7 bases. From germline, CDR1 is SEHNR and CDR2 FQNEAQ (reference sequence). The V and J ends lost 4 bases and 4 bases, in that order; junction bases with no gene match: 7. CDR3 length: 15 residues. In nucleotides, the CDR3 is TGTGCCAGCAGCTCCCAGGGGGTTGGGAATCAGCCCCAGCATTTT. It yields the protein CASSSQGVGNQPQHF.

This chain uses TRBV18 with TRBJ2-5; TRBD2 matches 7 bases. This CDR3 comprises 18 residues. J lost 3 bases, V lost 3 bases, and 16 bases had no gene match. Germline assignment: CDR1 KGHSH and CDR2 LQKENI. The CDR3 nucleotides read TGTGCCAGCTCACCCAAAGACGGACTAGGGGCCCAAAAAGAGACCCAGTACTTC. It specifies CASSPKDGLGAQKETQYF.

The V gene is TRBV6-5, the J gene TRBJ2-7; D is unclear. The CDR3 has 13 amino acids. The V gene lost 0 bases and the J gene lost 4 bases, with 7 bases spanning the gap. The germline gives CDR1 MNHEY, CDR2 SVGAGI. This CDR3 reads CASSYSSSYEQYF. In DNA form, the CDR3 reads TGTGCCAGCAGTTACTCGTCCAGTTACGAGCAGTACTTC.

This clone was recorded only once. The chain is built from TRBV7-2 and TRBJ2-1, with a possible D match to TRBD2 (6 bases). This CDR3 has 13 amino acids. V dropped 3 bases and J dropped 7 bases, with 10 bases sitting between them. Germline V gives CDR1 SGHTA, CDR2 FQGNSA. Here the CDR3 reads CASSFGSGNEQFF. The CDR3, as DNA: TGTGCCAGCAGCTTTGGGAGCGGGAATGAGCAGTTCTTC.

CDR3 residues: CASSIRPYMEGYTF. CDR3 DNA: TGTGCCAGTAGTATCCGCCCGTATATGGAGGGCTACACCTTC. The chain uses TRBV19 and TRBJ1-2; D not certain. CDR3 length equals 14 residues. Germline V lookup: CDR1 LNHDA, CDR2 SQIVND (reference sequence). Trimming shortened V by 3 bases and J by 8 bases, and 16 bases separated the two germline ends. Complete variable domain (other parts from reference TRBV19 and TRBJ1-2): DGGITQSPKYLFRKEGQNVTLSCEQNLNHDAMYWYRQDPGQGLRLIYYSQIVNDFQKGDIAEGYSVSREKKESFPLTVTSAQKNPTAFYLCASSIRPYMEGYTFGSGTRLTVV.

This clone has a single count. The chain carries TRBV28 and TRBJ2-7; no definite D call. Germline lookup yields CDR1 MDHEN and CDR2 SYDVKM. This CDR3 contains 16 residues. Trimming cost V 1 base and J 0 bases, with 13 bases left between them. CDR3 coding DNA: TGTGCCAGCAGTTTATCCCTTAATTCTAACTCCTACGAGCAGTACTTC. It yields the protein CASSLSLNSNSYEQYF.

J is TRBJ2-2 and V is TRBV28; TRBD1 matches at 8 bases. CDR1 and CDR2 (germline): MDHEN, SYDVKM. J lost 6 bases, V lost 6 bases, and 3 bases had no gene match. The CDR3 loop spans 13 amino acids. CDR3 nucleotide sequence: TGTGCCAGCAGGACAGGGGTGGCCGGGGAGCTGTTTTTT. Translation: CASRTGVAGELFF.

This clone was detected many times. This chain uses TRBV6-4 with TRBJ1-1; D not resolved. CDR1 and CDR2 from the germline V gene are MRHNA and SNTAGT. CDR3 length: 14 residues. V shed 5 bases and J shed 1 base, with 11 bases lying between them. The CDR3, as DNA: TGTGCCAGCAGTCCTTCCCCCGGGAACACTGAAGCTTTCTTT. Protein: CASSPSPGNTEAFF.

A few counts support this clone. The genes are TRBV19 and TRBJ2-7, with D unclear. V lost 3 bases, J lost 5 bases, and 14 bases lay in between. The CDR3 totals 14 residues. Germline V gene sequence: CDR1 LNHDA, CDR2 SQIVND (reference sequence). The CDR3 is CASSIDTIPNEQYF. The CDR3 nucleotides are TGTGCCAGTAGTATCGACACGATCCCCAACGAGCAGTACTTC.

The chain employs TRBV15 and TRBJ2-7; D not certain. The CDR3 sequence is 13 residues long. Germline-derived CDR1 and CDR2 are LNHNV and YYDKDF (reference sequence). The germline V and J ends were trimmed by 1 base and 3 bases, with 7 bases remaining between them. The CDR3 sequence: CATSRGAIYEQYF. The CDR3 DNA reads TGTGCCACCAGCAGAGGGGCAATCTACGAGCAGTACTTC.

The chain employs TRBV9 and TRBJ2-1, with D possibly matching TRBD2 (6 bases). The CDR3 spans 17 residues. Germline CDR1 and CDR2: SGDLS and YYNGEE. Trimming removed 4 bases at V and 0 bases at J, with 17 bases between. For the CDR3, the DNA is TGTGCCAGCAGCCCCTGGGCGGGATCGAGCTCCTACAATGAGCAGTTCTTC. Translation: CASSPWAGSSSYNEQFF. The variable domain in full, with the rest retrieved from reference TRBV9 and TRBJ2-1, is DSGVTQTPKHLITATGQRVTLRCSPRSGDLSVYWYQQSLDQGLQFLIQYYNGEERAKGNILERFSAQQFPDLHSELNLSSLELGDSALYFCASSPWAGSSSYNEQFFGPGTRLTVL.

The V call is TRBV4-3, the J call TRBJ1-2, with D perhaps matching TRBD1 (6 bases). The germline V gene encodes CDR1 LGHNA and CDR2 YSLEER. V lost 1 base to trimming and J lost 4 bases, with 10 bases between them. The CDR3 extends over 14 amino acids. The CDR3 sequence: CASSQGTVRYGYTF. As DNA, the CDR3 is TGCGCCAGCAGCCAAGGGACAGTCCGCTATGGCTACACCTTC.

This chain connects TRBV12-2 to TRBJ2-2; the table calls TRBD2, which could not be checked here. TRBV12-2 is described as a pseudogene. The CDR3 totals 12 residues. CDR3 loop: CASRSDTGELFF. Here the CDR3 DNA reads TGTGCAAGTCGGAGCGACACCGGGGAGCTGTTTTTT.

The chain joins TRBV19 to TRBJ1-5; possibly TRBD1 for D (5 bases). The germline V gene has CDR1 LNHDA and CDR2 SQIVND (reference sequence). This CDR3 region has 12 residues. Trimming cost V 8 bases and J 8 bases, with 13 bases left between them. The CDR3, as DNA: TGTGCCAGTGCAGACAGTGGGGAGCCCCAGCATTTT. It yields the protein CASADSGEPQHF.

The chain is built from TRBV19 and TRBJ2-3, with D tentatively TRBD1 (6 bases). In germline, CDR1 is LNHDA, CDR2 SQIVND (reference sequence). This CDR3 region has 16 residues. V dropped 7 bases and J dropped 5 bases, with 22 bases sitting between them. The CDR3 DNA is TGTGCCAGTACTATGACAATAGGGACAATGGGAGATACGCAGTATTTT. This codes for CASTMTIGTMGDTQYF.

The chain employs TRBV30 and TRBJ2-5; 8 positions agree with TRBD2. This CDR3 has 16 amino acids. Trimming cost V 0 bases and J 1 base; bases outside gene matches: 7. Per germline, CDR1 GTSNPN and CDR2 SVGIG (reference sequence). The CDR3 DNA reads TGTGCCTGGAGTGTAGGTAGCGGGACCGCCCAAGAGACCCAGTACTTC. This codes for CAWSVGSGTAQETQYF.

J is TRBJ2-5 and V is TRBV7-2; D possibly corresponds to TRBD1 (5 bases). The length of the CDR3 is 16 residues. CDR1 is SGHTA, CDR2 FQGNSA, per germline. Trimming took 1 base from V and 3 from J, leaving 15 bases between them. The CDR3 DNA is TGTGCCAGCAGCTTAGGGGGCCAAGGGTTTGAAGAGACCCAGTACTTC. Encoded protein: CASSLGGQGFEETQYF.